Below, 16 T cell receptor beta chains from the same sample are listed, as sequenced in a study of identical twins. One entry per CDR3 protein, called by TCRdb with MiXCR from the 5' RACE reads. Among more than 1.5 million distinct CDR3 sequences listed, more than 30% were seen once. The sample taken for sequencing was cord blood. All receptors derive from a newborn girl in good health.

CDR3 DNA sequence: TGCAGCGTTGGTTTGGGGACTAGCACAGATACGCAGTATTTT. Protein sequence: CSVGLGTSTDTQYF. The V call is TRBV29-1, the J call TRBJ2-3; the D gene is possibly TRBD2 (6 bases). This CDR3 has 14 residues. The V and J ends lost 4 bases and 0 bases respectively, with 11 bases between them. Germline V gene sequence: CDR1 SQVTM, CDR2 ANQGSEA.

This rearrangement joins TRBV5-5 to TRBJ1-2; 8 bases fit TRBD1. Trimming cost V 7 bases and J 4 bases; bases outside gene matches: 6. Germline assignment: CDR1 SGHKS and CDR2 YYEKEE (reference sequence). The CDR3 loop spans 13 amino acids. The CDR3 coding sequence is TGTGCCAGCTGCTATGGGACAGGCTATGGCTACACCTTC. Amino acid sequence: CASCYGTGYGYTF. The full variable domain, rest sourced from reference TRBV5-5 and TRBJ1-2, is DAGVTQSPTHLIKTRGQQVTLRCSPISGHKSVSWYQQVLGQGPQFIFQYYEKEERGRGNFPDRFSARQFPNYSSELNVNALLLGDSALYLCASCYGTGYGYTFGSGTRLTVV.

The V call is TRBV20-1, the J call TRBJ2-3; 7 bases are a match to TRBD2. CDR3 length equals 14 residues. CDR1 is DFQATT, CDR2 SNEGSKA, per germline (reference sequence). With V trimmed by 5 bases and J by 5 bases, 10 bases remained unmatched. The CDR3 nucleotides read TGCAGTGCTGGGGAGGGGAAGGTAATAGATACGCAGTATTTT. Translation gives CSAGEGKVIDTQYF.

The J gene is TRBJ1-1, the V gene TRBV28; 8 bases match TRBD1. With 4 bases clipped from V and 2 bases from J, the junction kept 9 bases outside the gene matches. Germline V lookup: CDR1 MDHEN, CDR2 SYDVKM. The CDR3 contains 16 residues. Written as DNA, the CDR3 is TGTGCCAGCAGTTGGGGGACAGGACCCCTCAACACTGAAGCTTTCTTT. It translates to CASSWGTGPLNTEAFF.

V usage is TRBV29-1 and J usage is TRBJ2-2; TRBD2 aligns across 11 bases. Germline V gene sequence: CDR1 SQVTM, CDR2 ANQGSEA. The CDR3 consists of 15 residues. With V trimmed by 7 bases and J by 4 bases, 8 bases remained unmatched. This CDR3 reads CSAKGGLAATGELFF. DNA of the CDR3: TGCAGCGCCAAAGGGGGACTAGCGGCCACCGGGGAGCTGTTTTTT.

This clonotype was counted only a few times. This chain uses TRBV6-1 with TRBJ2-4; TRBD1 matches 7 bases. The J call may not be correct, given that the DNA end is closer to TRBJ2-5. The germline CDR1 and CDR2 sequences are MNHNS and SASEGT. The length of the CDR3 is 15 residues. The CDR3 region has the DNA TGTGCCAGCAGTGTAGGGGGCCGACTCATAGAGACCCAGTACTTC. Its translation: CASSVGGRLIETQYF.

The gene calls are TRBV7-9 and TRBJ2-7, with D possibly matching TRBD2 (7 bases). Germline V lookup: CDR1 SEHNR, CDR2 FQNEAQ (reference sequence). V lost 1 base, J lost 7 bases, and 17 bases lay in between. CDR3 length: 15 residues. The CDR3 bases are TGTGCCAGCAGCTTAGTTGGGGGGGGCTACAATGAGCAGTACTTC. Its translation: CASSLVGGGYNEQYF.

In this sample, this clonotype turned up many times. One end of the junction varies from germline; a read error may be responsible. The chain recombines TRBV28 with TRBJ2-5, with no clear D. CDR1 MDHEN and CDR2 SYDVKM come from the germline V gene. There are 13 residues in the CDR3. CDR3 protein: CASSLSYQETQYF. The DNA for the CDR3 is TGCGCCAGCAGCTTGAGCTACCAAGAGACCCAGTACTTC.

The chain couples TRBV20-1 to TRBJ2-7; D perhaps matches TRBD2 (6 bases). CDR3 length: 14 residues. The V end was cut by 3 bases, the J end by 0 bases, with 12 bases between. The V gene's germline CDR1 is DFQATT and CDR2 SNEGSKA (reference sequence). The CDR3 is CSASGRGTSYEQYF. The CDR3 DNA reads as TGCAGTGCTAGTGGACGGGGGACCTCCTACGAGCAGTACTTC.

This clonotype was recorded a few times. This rearrangement joins TRBV7-2 to TRBJ2-6; D call uncertain. CDR1 and CDR2 from the germline V gene are SGHTA and FQGNSA. V was pared by 3 bases and J by 2 bases, with 11 bases between. This CDR3 contains 16 residues. CDR3 residues: CASSFSRVAGANVLTF. As DNA, the CDR3 is TGTGCCAGCAGCTTCTCACGGGTGGCTGGGGCCAACGTCCTGACTTTC.

Only a few counts were recorded for this clonotype. V gene TRBV7-2 combines with J gene TRBJ2-7, with 8 positions matching TRBD2. The CDR3 totals 15 residues. Per germline, CDR1 SGHTA and CDR2 FQGNSA. Trimming removed 6 bases from V and 7 bases from J; junction bases left unmatched: 14. The CDR3 coding sequence is TGTGCCAGCAGTTCTAGCGGGCGGATCTACAATGAGCAGTACTTC. This translates into CASSSSGRIYNEQYF.

This clonotype appeared a few times. The chain joins TRBV5-1 to TRBJ1-1, with D unclear. Trimming shortened V by 2 bases and J by 5 bases, and 16 bases separated the two germline ends. The CDR3 spans 15 residues. CDR1 and CDR2 from the germline V gene are SGHRS and YFSETQ. Here the CDR3 DNA reads TGCGCCAGCAGCTTTAGGGCCTCTCAGGTGACTGAAGCTTTCTTT. This encodes CASSFRASQVTEAFF.

This clonotype was seen repeatedly, ten times or more. This chain connects TRBV5-1 to TRBJ2-1, with D hard to call. CDR3 length equals 14 residues. V lost 0 bases and J lost 5, with 9 bases in between. Germline CDR1 SGHRS, CDR2 YFSETQ. The CDR3 spells CASSLGAGNNEQFF. CDR3 coding DNA: TGCGCCAGCAGCTTGGGGGCTGGAAACAATGAGCAGTTCTTC. The full variable domain, completed using reference TRBV5-1 and TRBJ2-1, is KAGVTQTPRYLIKTRGQQVTLSCSPISGHRSVSWYQQTPGQGLQFLFEYFSETQRNKGNFPGRFSGRQFSNSRSEMNVSTLELGDSALYLCASSLGAGNNEQFFGPGTRLTVL.

The J gene is TRBJ2-5, the V gene TRBV5-5; D tentatively reads TRBD1 or TRBD2 (5 bases each). The CDR3 loop spans 16 amino acids. V lost 4 bases to trimming and J lost 2 bases, with 18 bases between them. Per the germline V gene, CDR1 is SGHKS and CDR2 is YYEKEE (reference sequence). CDR3 bases: TGTGCCAGCAGCCCTAGGGGACGATCGCCGCAAGAGACCCAGTACTTC. This translates into CASSPRGRSPQETQYF. Complete variable domain (other parts from reference TRBV5-5 and TRBJ2-5): DAGVTQSPTHLIKTRGQQVTLRCSPISGHKSVSWYQQVLGQGPQFIFQYYEKEERGRGNFPDRFSARQFPNYSSELNVNALLLGDSALYLCASSPRGRSPQETQYFGPGTRLLVL.

This clonotype occurred a few times. This chain joins TRBV12-3 or TRBV12-4 and TRBJ2-3; a possible D gene is TRBD1 (5 bases). Trimming pared 10 bases from V and 1 base from J, leaving 12 bases between. The CDR3 runs 13 residues. The CDR3 bases are TGTGCCACCAGACAGTCCGGCACAGATACGCAGTATTTT. Encoded protein: CATRQSGTDTQYF.

The chain employs TRBV20-1 and TRBJ2-5; D not resolved. Per the germline V gene, CDR1 is DFQATT and CDR2 is SNEGSKA (reference sequence). V was trimmed by 1 base and J by 1 base, leaving 10 bases between them. The CDR3 length is 14 residues. The CDR3 DNA sequence: TGCAGTGCTAGAGGAGGCGTCAGCCAAGAGACCCAGTACTTC. Amino acids: CSARGGVSQETQYF.